The 9 T cell receptor beta chains below all came from one sample that was sequenced in a study of a mutant IDH1 vaccine in newly diagnosed glioma (dated by TCRdb to the early 2020s). These TCRs' antigens remain unknown. The time point label of this sample denotes: week 23, last vaccination. A 20-mer mutant IDH1 peptide at 300 micrograms in Montanide made up each vaccine dose, which was injected subcutaneously together with topical imiquimod. Library generation was performed with the immunoSEQ multiplex PCR assay. The clones in this table, taken by TCRdb from immuneACCESS, are in-frame only. Not every clone is retained; where verified, under half of the shortfall comes from an unresolved V gene, and the cause of the rest is unknown. This sample holds about 40,000 clones; 65% to 80% were observed only once. The top ten hold 5.3% of the sample. The sequences come from PBMCs, collected from a glioma patient whose treatment included an IDH1 peptide vaccine. The origin of the receptors is a man aged 45-65 years with glioma.

The V and J genes are TRBV19 and TRBJ1-1; 8 bases are shared with TRBD1. The CDR3 loop spans 11 amino acids. J was trimmed by 6 bases and V by 8 bases; bases with no gene match: 2. From germline, CDR1 is LNHDA and CDR2 SQIVND (reference sequence). In nucleotides, the CDR3 is TGTGCCAGTCGGACAGGGCCTGAAGCTTTCTTT. It encodes CASRTGPEAFF.

The chain has TRBV7-8 and TRBJ1-1, with D unresolved. Germline loops: CDR1 SGHVS, CDR2 FQNEAQ. V gave up 7 bases and J gave up 1 base, with 10 bases separating them. This CDR3 region has 13 residues. The CDR3 loop is CASTLGWNTEAFF. CDR3 DNA sequence: TGTGCCAGCACCCTAGGGTGGAACACTGAAGCTTTCTTT. The entire variable domain, with the rest obtained from reference TRBV7-8 and TRBJ1-1, is as follows: GAGVSQSPRYKVAKRGQDVALRCDPISGHVSLFWYQQALGQGPEFLTYFQNEAQLDKSGLPSDRFFAERPEGSVSTLKIQRTQQEDSAVYLCASTLGWNTEAFFGQGTRLTVV.

This clone was counted only a few times. Different DNA sequences within this sample yield the same CDR3. This chain links TRBV2 with TRBJ2-7, with D perhaps matching TRBD2 (5 bases). CDR3 length equals 14 residues. Germline V lookup: CDR1 SNHLY, CDR2 FYNNEI. V lost 6 bases to trimming and J lost 0 bases, with 12 bases between them. CDR3 protein: CASSEGSLSYEQYF. In DNA, the CDR3 is TGTGCCAGCAGCGAGGGTTCCCTCTCCTACGAGCAGTACTTC.

The V and J genes are TRBV6-5 and TRBJ2-7; D is unclear. The V end lost 2 bases, the J end lost 11 bases, and 10 bases lay between the germline ends. Germline loops: CDR1 MNHEY, CDR2 SVGAGI. CDR3 size: 11 residues. The DNA of the CDR3 is TGTGCCAGCAGTTACGGATCGGGCGAGTACTTC. Translating it yields CASSYGSGEYF.

V and J are TRBV6-5 and TRBJ1-5; no firm D call. In germline, CDR1 is MNHEY, CDR2 SVGAGI. The CDR3 is 14 amino acids. The V and J ends lost 2 bases and 6 bases respectively, with 11 bases between them. The DNA for the CDR3 is TGTGCCAGCAGTTACGGCGGAAAGAGTCAGCCCCAGCATTTT. Amino acid sequence: CASSYGGKSQPQHF.

The chain employs TRBV5-3 and TRBJ1-1; 7 bases fit TRBD1. TRBV5-3 is sorted into the ORF group, with uncertain function. This CDR3 has 13 amino acids. Losses at the gene ends were 5 bases for V and 5 bases for J; bases not matched to a gene: 6. CDR3 DNA: TGTGCCAGAAGACGTACAGGGGCAACTGAAGCTTTCTTT. Encoded protein: CARRRTGATEAFF.

The chain employs TRBV7-9 and TRBJ2-7; D gene ambiguous. The CDR3 spans 11 residues. With 6 bases removed from V and 6 bases from J, the gap between germline ends came to 9 bases. CDR1 is SEHNR, CDR2 FQNEAQ, per germline (reference sequence). CDR3 bases: TGTGCCAGCAGACGATCGGGCGAGCAGTACTTC. Amino acids: CASRRSGEQYF.

This chain uses TRBV2 with TRBJ1-6, with D uncertain. The CDR3 extends over 14 amino acids. V was trimmed by 8 bases and J by 4 bases, leaving 12 bases between them. Germline V gene data show CDR1 as SNHLY and CDR2 as FYNNEI. The CDR3 loop reads CASAKDLYNSPLHF. The CDR3 DNA reads as TGTGCCAGCGCGAAAGATCTGTATAATTCACCCCTCCACTTT.

The rearrangement links TRBV29-1 to TRBJ2-1; no clear D gene. The ends were cut back, 8 bases at V and 4 bases at J, with 15 bases in the middle. CDR1 is SQVTM and CDR2 is ANQGSEA in the germline V gene. The CDR3 runs to 13 residues. The CDR3: CSFQLWDYNEQFF. The CDR3 DNA reads TGCAGCTTTCAACTGTGGGATTACAATGAGCAGTTCTTC.